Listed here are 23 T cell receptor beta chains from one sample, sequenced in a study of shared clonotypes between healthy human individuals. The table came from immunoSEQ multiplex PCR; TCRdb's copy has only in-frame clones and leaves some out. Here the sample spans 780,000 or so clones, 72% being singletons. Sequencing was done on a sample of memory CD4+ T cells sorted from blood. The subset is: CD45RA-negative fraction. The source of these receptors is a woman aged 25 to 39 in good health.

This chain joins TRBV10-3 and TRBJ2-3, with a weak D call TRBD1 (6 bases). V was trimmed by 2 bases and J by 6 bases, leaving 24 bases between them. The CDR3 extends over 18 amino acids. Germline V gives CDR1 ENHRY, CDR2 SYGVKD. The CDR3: CAISEPKTRGPSPDTQYF. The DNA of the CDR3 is TGTGCCATCAGTGAGCCCAAGACCAGGGGCCCCTCTCCCGATACGCAGTATTTT.

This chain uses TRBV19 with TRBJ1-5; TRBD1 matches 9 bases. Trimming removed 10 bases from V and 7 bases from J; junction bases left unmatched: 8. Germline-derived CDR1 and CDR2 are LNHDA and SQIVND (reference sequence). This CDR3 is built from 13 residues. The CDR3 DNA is TGTGCCACCAGGGACAGGGAAGGACAGCCCCAGCATTTT. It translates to CATRDREGQPQHF.

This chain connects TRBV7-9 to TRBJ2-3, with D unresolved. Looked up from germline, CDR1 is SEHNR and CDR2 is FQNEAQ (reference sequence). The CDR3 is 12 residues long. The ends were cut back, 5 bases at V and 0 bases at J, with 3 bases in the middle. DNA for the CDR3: TGTGCCAGCAGCGTCAGCACAGATACGCAGTATTTT. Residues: CASSVSTDTQYF. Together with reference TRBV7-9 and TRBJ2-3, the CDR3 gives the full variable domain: DTGVSQNPRHKITKRGQNVTFRCDPISEHNRLYWYRQTLGQGPEFLTYFQNEAQLEKSRLLSDRFSAERPKGSFSTLEIQRTEQGDSAMYLCASSVSTDTQYFGPGTRLTVL.

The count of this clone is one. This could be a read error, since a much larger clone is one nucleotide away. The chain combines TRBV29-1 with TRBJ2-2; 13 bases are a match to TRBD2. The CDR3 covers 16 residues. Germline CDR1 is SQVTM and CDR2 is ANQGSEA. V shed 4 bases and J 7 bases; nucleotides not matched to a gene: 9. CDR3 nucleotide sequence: TGCAGCGTTGCAGGACTAGCGGGAGTAATTATCGGGGAGCTGTTTTTT. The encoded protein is CSVAGLAGVIIGELFF.

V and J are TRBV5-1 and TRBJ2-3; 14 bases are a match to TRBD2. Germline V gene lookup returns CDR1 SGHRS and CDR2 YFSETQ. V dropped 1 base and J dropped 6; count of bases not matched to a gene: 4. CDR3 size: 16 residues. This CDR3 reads CASSLPGLAGADTQYF. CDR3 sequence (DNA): TGCGCCAGCAGCTTGCCGGGACTAGCGGGAGCGGATACGCAGTATTTT.

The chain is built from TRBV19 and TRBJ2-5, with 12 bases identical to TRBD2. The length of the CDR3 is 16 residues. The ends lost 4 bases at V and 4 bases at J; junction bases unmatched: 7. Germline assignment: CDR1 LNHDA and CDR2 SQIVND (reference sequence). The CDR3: CASSRRLAGVLETQYF. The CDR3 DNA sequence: TGTGCCAGTAGTAGACGACTAGCGGGAGTCTTAGAGACCCAGTACTTC.

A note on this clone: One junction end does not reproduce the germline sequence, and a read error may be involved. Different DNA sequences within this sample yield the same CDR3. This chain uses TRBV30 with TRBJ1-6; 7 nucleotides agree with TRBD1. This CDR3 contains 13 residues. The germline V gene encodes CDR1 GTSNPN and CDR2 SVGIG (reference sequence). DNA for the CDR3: TGTGCCTGGAGCAGGGGGGCCAATTCGCCCCTCCACTTT. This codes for CAWSRGANSPLHF.

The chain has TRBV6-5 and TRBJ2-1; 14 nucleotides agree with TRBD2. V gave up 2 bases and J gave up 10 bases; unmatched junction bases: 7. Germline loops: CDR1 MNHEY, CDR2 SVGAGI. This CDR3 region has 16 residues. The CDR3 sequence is CASSYPGLAGVKEQFF. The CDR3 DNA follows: TGTGCCAGCAGTTACCCGGGACTAGCGGGAGTAAAAGAGCAGTTCTTC.

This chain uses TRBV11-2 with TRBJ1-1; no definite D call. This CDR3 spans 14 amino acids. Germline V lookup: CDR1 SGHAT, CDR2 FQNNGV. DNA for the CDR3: TGTGCATCGAGGCGGGCCCTACTTGACACTGAAGCTTTCTTT. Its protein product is CASRRALLDTEAFF.

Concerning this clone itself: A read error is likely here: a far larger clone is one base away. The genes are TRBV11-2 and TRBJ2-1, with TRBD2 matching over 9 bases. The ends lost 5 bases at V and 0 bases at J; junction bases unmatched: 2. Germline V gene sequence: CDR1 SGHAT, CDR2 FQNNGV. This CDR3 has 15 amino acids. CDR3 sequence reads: CASSLSGGSYNEQFF. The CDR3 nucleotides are TGTGCCAGCAGCCTTAGCGGGGGCTCCTACAATGAGCAGTTCTTC.

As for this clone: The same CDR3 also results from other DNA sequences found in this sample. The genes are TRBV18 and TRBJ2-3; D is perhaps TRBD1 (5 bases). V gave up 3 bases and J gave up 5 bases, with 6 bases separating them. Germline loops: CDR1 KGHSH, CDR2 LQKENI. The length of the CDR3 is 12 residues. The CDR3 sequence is CASSPDRDTQYF. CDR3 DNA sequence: TGTGCCAGCTCACCCGACAGAGATACGCAGTATTTT.

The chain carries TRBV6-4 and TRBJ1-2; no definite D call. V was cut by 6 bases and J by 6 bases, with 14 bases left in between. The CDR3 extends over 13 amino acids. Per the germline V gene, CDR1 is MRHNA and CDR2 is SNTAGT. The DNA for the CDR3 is TGTGCCAGCAGACCCGGGGAGAGCGATGGCTACACCTTC. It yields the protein CASRPGESDGYTF.

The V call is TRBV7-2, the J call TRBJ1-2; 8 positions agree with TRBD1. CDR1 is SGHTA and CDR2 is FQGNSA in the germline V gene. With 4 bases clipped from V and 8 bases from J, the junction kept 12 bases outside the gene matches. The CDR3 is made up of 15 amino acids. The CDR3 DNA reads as TGTGCCAGCAGCTCTAAGACAGGGGCGGTATGGGGCTACACCTTC. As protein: CASSSKTGAVWGYTF.

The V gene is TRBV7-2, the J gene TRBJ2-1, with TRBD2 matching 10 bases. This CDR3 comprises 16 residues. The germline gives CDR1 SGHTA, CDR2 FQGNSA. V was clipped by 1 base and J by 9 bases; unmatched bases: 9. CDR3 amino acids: CASSLELASGRVEQFF. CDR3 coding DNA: TGTGCCAGCAGCTTAGAATTAGCTAGCGGGAGAGTTGAGCAGTTCTTC.

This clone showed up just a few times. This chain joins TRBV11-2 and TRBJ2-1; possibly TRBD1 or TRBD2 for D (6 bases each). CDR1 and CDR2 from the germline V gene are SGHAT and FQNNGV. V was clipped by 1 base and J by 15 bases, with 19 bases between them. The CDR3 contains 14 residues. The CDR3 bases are TGTGCCAGCAGCTTAGTGGGGGCCTCTAGCGCTCGGTTCTTC. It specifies CASSLVGASSARFF. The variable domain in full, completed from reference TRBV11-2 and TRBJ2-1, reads EAGVAQSPRYKIIEKRQSVAFWCNPISGHATLYWYQQILGQGPKLLIQFQNNGVVDDSQLPKDRFSAERLKGVDSTLKIQPAKLEDSAVYLCASSLVGASSARFFGPGTRLTVL.

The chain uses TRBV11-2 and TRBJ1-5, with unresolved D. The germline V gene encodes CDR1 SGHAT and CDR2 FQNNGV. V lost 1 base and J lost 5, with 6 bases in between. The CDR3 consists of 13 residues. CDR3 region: CASSLAQDQPQHF. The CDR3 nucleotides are TGTGCCAGCAGCTTAGCCCAGGATCAGCCCCAGCATTTT.

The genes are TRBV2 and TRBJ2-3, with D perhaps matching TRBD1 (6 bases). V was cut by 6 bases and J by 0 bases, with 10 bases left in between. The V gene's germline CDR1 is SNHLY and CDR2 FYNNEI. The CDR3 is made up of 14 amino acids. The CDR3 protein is CASREDSSTDTQYF. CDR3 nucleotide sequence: TGTGCCAGCAGAGAGGACAGTAGCACAGATACGCAGTATTTT.

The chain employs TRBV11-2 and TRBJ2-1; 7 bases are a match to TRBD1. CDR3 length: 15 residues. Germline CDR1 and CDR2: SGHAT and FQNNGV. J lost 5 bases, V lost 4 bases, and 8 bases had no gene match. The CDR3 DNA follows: TGTGCCAGCAGCTACCGGACAGGCCTCAACAATGAGCAGTTCTTC. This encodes CASSYRTGLNNEQFF.

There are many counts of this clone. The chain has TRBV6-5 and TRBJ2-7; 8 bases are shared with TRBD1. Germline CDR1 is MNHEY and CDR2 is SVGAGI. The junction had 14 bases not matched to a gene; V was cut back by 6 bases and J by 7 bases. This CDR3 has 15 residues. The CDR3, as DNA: TGTGCCAGCAGCCGTGCCGCGGACAGGGCTCGGGAGCAGTACTTC. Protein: CASSRAADRAREQYF.

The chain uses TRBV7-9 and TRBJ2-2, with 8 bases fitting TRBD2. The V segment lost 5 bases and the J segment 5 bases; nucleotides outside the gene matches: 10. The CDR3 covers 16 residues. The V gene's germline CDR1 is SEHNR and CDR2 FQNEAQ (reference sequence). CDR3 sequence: CASSPPGGPGTGELFF. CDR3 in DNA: TGTGCCAGCAGCCCCCCGGGAGGGCCGGGTACCGGGGAGCTGTTTTTT.

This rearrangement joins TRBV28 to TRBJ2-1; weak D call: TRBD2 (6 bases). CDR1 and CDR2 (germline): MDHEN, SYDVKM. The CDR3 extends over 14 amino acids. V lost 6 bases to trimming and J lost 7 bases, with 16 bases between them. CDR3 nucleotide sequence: TGTGCCAGCAGCTCCCCCGGGAGTCCAAATGAGCAGTTCTTC. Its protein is CASSSPGSPNEQFF.

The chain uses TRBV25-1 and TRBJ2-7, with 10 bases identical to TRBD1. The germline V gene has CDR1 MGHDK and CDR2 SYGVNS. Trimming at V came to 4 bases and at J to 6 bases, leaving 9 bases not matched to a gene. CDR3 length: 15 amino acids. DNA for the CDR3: TGTGCCAGCAGTGCAACGACAGGGGGCGCCTCCGAGCAGTACTTC. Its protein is CASSATTGGASEQYF.

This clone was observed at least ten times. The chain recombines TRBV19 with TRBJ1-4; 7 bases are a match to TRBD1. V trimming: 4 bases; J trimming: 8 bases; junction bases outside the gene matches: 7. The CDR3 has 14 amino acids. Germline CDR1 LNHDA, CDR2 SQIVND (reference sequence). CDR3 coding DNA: TGTGCCAGTAGTAACGACAGGGAAGGGGAAAAACTGTTTTTT. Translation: CASSNDREGEKLFF.